This T cell receptor (beta chain) was identified in a study of T cells in Graves' hyperthyroidism and ophthalmopathy (dated by TCRdb to the late 2010s). A note on the overall study: Peripheral blood samples were taken at the time of initial diagnosis, prior to any treatment. A discovery cohort of about 95 patients, approximately 45 with Graves' ophthalmopathy and more than 55 with stable Graves' hyperthyroidism, was used to find distinguishing TCR V-J signatures. Prospective prediction of ophthalmopathy was tested in an independent validation cohort of 18 to 20 hyperthyroidism patients and some 17 patients who later progressed to ophthalmopathy. The 95 to 100 discovery patients were randomly divided into training and test sets at a 7:3 ratio. In addition, the study compared T-cell repertoires in thyroid tissue and in blood from roughly six Graves' hyperthyroidism patients. Once sampling was done, hyperthyroidism patients were given methimazole at a starting dose of 30 mg daily, whereas ophthalmopathy patients were given high-dose intravenous methylprednisolone. According to the paper, TCR Vbeta CDR3 sequencing was carried out on over 130 peripheral blood samples, which came from fewer than 50 ophthalmopathy, fewer than 80 hyperthyroidism and some 17 progressor patients. General findings and caveats noted by the study authors: Sample size was not statistically predetermined, and investigators were not blinded to group allocation. Most expanded thyroid clonotypes (frequency above 0.001) were also detected in blood, a finding suggesting that blood repertoires may reflect thyroid immune responses. In validation, the model predicted progression to ophthalmopathy with approximately 69% sensitivity and around 72% specificity, a median of around six months before onset. In cross-validation, a model built on a 13 V-J signature told ophthalmopathy apart from stable hyperthyroidism with just under 90% sensitivity and about 81% specificity, and in testing the same model reached 80%/75%.

Amplification of TCR beta CDR3 regions was carried out from RNA transcripts. The TCR CDR3 was subjected to a first round of RT-PCR using the HTBI primer set and the Qiagen OneStep RT-PCR kit. The libraries were constructed in a second round of multiplex PCR and then size-selected and purified. Libraries were sequenced paired-end with 100 bp reads on an Illumina HiSeq2000. Processing in the source paper ran as follows. Raw data were processed with SOAPnuke, discarding reads with adapters, uncalled bases, mean Phred below 15, or no exact constant-primer or identifier match. High-quality paired reads were merged using COPE v1.2.5, and each unique nucleotide sequence was defined as a clonotype. Clonotypes were aligned to IMGT TRBV, TRBD and TRBJ reference segments using MiTCR v1.1. Only V-J combinations with frequency above 0.0001, covering roughly 99% of repertoires, were analysed. The TCS score was defined as F50 (clonal expansion) divided by E x V (chaos), with BLOSUM62-based TCRdist calculated between CDR3 peptides within each V-J. Welch's t-statistics and random forest reduced 450 to 600 V-J features to 10 to 15, which were used in a naive Bayes classifier (R e1071). TCRdb passed the public sequencing reads through fastp at Q25 and MiXCR, retaining productive beta sequences. Records with the same CDR3 protein are collapsed into one entry carrying the most frequent genes and DNA. TCRdb assigned the V and J calls; the authors' analysis was not used. The sample yields 250,000 to 300,000 distinct CDR3 sequences; around 15% were counted once. Under 35% of the sample goes to the ten largest clones.

Hyperthyroidism patients were newly diagnosed, with disease duration under 2 months, and aged 18 to 65 years. Any patient with an uncontrolled infection, another autoimmune disease, pregnancy or lactation was excluded. Diagnoses relied on clinical symptoms, serum thyroxine and TRAb, thyroid ultrasound and orbital computed tomography. For progressor patients, blood was drawn at the first diagnosis of hyperthyroidism, before any ophthalmopathy symptoms had appeared. PBMCs were isolated from about 9.1 ml of fresh peripheral blood by Ficoll-Paque density gradient centrifugation. Patients classed as progressors first received a Graves' hyperthyroidism diagnosis and then went on to develop ophthalmopathy during follow-up. Total RNA was extracted using Trizol reagent, and RNA quality was assessed on an Agilent 2100 Bioanalyzer. Regarding this clonotype: Its antigen is currently not known. Base quality data are lacking; no much larger clone is found one base away.

The V and J ends are trimmed by 10 bases and 2 bases, leaving 15 bases between them. The CDR3 covers 13 residues, taking in both the cysteine and the phenylalanine. Only the CDR3 portion is preserved as DNA: 39 bases, with reading frame beginning at the first base. The germline V gene provides CDR1 WSHSY and CDR2 SAAADI. The receptor comes from a woman aged 50 to 60 with Graves' hyperthyroidism that later progressed to Graves' ophthalmopathy. Sequenced sample: blood. The rearranged segments are TRBV10-2 and TRBJ2-7, with TRBD1 tentatively as D gene (6 bases match). At the DNA level, the sequence is TGCGCCATCTACGACAGGAAAACCTACGAGCAGTACTTC. The resulting protein is CAIYDRKTYEQYF.